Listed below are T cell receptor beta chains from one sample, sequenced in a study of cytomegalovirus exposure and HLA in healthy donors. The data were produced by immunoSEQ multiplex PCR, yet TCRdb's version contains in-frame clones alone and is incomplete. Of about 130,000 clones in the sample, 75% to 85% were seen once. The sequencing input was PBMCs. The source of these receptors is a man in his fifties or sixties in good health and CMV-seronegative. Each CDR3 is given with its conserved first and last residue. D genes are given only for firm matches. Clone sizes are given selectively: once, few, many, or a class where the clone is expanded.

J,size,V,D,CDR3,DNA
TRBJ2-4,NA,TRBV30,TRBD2,CAWSVQAGGAKNIQYF,TGTGCCTGGAGTGTACAAGCGGGGGGGGCCAAAAACATTCAGTACTTC
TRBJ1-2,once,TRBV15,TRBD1,CATSGQGQANYGYTF,TGTGCCACCAGCGGCCAGGGACAGGCTAACTATGGCTACACCTTC
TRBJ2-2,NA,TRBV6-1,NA,CASRQLGTGELFF,TGTGCCAGCAGGCAACTTGGCACCGGGGAGCTGTTTTTT
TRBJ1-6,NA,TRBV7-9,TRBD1,CASSPPTGGDSPLHF,TGTGCCAGCAGCCCCCCGACAGGGGGAGATTCACCCCTCCACTTT
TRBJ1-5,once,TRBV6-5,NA,CASRYRGSNQPQHF,TGTGCCAGCAGATACCGGGGTAGCAATCAGCCCCAGCATTTT
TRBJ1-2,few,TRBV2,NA,CASTRAGASGYTF,TGTGCCAGCACTAGAGCGGGGGCGAGTGGCTACACCTTC
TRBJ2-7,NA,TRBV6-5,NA,CASCDYEQYF,TGTGCCAGCTGCGACTACGAGCAGTACTTC
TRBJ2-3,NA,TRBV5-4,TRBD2,CASSFRTSGGADTQYF,TGTGCCAGCAGCTTCCGGACTAGCGGGGGTGCAGATACGCAGTATTTT
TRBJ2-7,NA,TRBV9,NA,CASSVGGGTYEQYF,TGTGCCAGCAGCGTAGGCGGGGGCACCTACGAGCAGTACTTC
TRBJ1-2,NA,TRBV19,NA,CASTNPRGDYTF,TGTGCCAGTACCAACCCCCGGGGAGACTACACCTTC
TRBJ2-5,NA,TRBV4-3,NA,CASSQAREETQYF,TGCGCGAGCAGCCAAGCCAGGGAAGAGACCCAGTACTTC
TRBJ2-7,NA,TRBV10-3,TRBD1,CAVTRDSSSYEQYF,TGTGCCGTCACCCGGGACAGCAGCTCCTACGAGCAGTACTTC
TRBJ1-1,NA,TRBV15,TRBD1,CATSRVVGGTGETEAFF,TGTGCCACCAGCAGAGTGGTTGGGGGGACAGGGGAAACTGAAGCTTTCTTT
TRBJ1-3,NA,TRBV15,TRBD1,CATSREGDRAGNTIYF,TGTGCCACCAGCAGAGAAGGGGACAGGGCTGGAAACACCATATATTTT
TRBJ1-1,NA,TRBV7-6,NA,CASSSGSNTEAFF,TGTGCCAGCAGCTCCGGGTCGAACACTGAAGCTTTCTTT
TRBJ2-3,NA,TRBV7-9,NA,CASSPRGGGPITDTQYF,TGTGCCAGCAGCCCCCGGGGAGGGGGTCCTATCACAGATACGCAGTATTTT
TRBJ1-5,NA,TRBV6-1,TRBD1,CASIETTGFNQPQHF,TGTGCCAGCATTGAAACGACAGGGTTCAATCAGCCCCAGCATTTT
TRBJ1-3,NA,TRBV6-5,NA,CASSRDISGNTIYF,TGTGCCAGCAGCCGGGACATTTCTGGAAACACCATATATTTT
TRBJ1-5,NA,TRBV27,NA,CASSPNRGNQPQHF,TGTGCCAGCAGTCCAAACAGGGGCAATCAGCCCCAGCATTTT
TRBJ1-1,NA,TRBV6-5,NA,CASSSETGRTEAFF,TGTGCCAGCAGTTCGGAAACAGGGCGGACTGAAGCTTTCTTT
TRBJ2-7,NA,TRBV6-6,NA,CAASPLLSYEQYF,TGTGCCGCCTCGCCCCTACTTTCCTACGAGCAGTACTTC
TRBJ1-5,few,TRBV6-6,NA,CASSYEDSNSNQPQHF,TGTGCCAGCAGTTACGAGGACAGCAATAGCAATCAGCCCCAGCATTTT
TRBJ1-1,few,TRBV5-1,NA,CASSGAGVGTEAFF,TGCGCCAGCAGCGGGGCAGGTGTGGGCACTGAAGCTTTCTTT
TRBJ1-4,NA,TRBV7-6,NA,CASSRRDSGEKLFF,TGTGCCAGCAGCCGCCGGGACTCCGGTGAAAAACTGTTTTTT
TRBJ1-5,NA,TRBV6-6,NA,CASSYSFQRHQPQHF,TGTGCCAGCAGTTACTCGTTCCAGCGGCACCAGCCCCAGCATTTT
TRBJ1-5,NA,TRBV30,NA,CACGQGSNQPQHF,TGTGCCTGCGGGCAGGGAAGCAATCAGCCCCAGCATTTT